These T cell receptor beta chains were read from a single sample in a study of patients and donors after allogeneic stem cell transplantation. TCRdb passed the RT-PCR reads through MiXCR, listing each CDR3 protein once. This table holds around 150,000 distinct CDR3 sequences, about a third found once. The sequencing sample was made of blood, either unsorted or a sorted T cell fraction (not recorded which). The receptors derive from a human donor who was either an allogeneic HSCT recipient or a stem cell or donor lymphocyte infusion donor (not recorded which). It is not recorded whose cells these are; they may come from a transplant donor. Each CDR3 is given with its conserved first and last residue. A D gene is named only where the DNA matches it firmly. A clone size is listed for some rows: how often the clone was seen (once, few, many), or a class if it is expanded.

CDR3 DNA: TGTGCCAGCAGCTTAGTGTTCAGGGGGCAGGGTTCACCCCTCCACTTT
CDR3 protein: CASSLVFRGQGSPLHF
D gene: TRBD1
clone size: NA
V gene: TRBV11-2
J gene: TRBJ1-6

CDR3 DNA: TGTGCCAGCAGTTACTCAGGTTTCCAGAAAAAAGCTTTCTTT
CDR3 protein: CASSYSGFQKKAFF
D gene: NA
clone size: NA
V gene: TRBV6-5
J gene: TRBJ1-1

CDR3 DNA: TGTGCCAGCAGTTACGTAGGGCCTCGGAGGGAGACCCAGTACTTC
CDR3 protein: CASSYVGPRRETQYF
D gene: NA
clone size: NA
V gene: TRBV12-3/TRBV12-4
J gene: TRBJ2-5

CDR3 DNA: TGTGCCATCAGTGAGTCTAGCGGCTTTAGCACAGATACGCAGTATTTT
CDR3 protein: CAISESSGFSTDTQYF
D gene: NA
clone size: NA
V gene: TRBV10-3
J gene: TRBJ2-3

CDR3 DNA: TGTGCCAGCAGCTTATCGGCTAGCGATACGCAGTATTTT
CDR3 protein: CASSLSASDTQYF
D gene: NA
clone size: NA
V gene: TRBV7-8
J gene: TRBJ2-3

CDR3 DNA: TGTGCCAGCAGTTCGAGCCAGCCCCAGCATTTT
CDR3 protein: CASSSSQPQHF
D gene: NA
clone size: NA
V gene: TRBV12-3/TRBV12-4
J gene: TRBJ1-5

CDR3 DNA: TGTGCCAGCGCCCGCAAGACAGGGTTAGCTGGAAACACCATATATTTT
CDR3 protein: CASARKTGLAGNTIYF
D gene: TRBD1
clone size: few
V gene: TRBV6-5
J gene: TRBJ1-3

CDR3 DNA: TGTGCCACCCGACGAGAGTACCTCAATGAGCAGTTCTTC
CDR3 protein: CATRREYLNEQFF
D gene: NA
clone size: NA
V gene: TRBV10-3
J gene: TRBJ2-1

CDR3 DNA: TGTGCCAGCAGTTACACGTTCGCTACTAATGAAAAACTGTTTTTT
CDR3 protein: CASSYTFATNEKLFF
D gene: NA
clone size: few
V gene: TRBV6-5
J gene: TRBJ1-4

CDR3 DNA: TGTGCCAGCAGCTTTAGCGGGGGGCGGTATGGCTACACCTTC
CDR3 protein: CASSFSGGRYGYTF
D gene: NA
clone size: few
V gene: TRBV7-9
J gene: TRBJ1-2

CDR3 DNA: TGTGCCATCTCGGAACAAGAGACCCAGTACTTC
CDR3 protein: CAISEQETQYF
D gene: NA
clone size: NA
V gene: TRBV10-3
J gene: TRBJ2-5

CDR3 DNA: TGTGCCAGCAGCCAAGATGAGGGACGTGCCCAGCATTTT
CDR3 protein: CASSQDEGRAQHF
D gene: NA
clone size: NA
V gene: TRBV3-1
J gene: TRBJ1-5

CDR3 DNA: TGTGCCAGCAGCCCCCCGGGGACAGGGGGCGCAGCAGATACGCAGTATTTT
CDR3 protein: CASSPPGTGGAADTQYF
D gene: TRBD1
clone size: NA
V gene: TRBV7-4
J gene: TRBJ2-3

CDR3 DNA: TGTGCCAGCAGCTTAGCTCATCCTTATAATTCACCCCTCCACTTT
CDR3 protein: CASSLAHPYNSPLHF
D gene: NA
clone size: few
V gene: TRBV7-2
J gene: TRBJ1-6

CDR3 DNA: TGTGCCAGCAGACAGGGGCCCACTGAAGCTTTCTTT
CDR3 protein: CASRQGPTEAFF
D gene: TRBD1
clone size: few
V gene: TRBV7-2
J gene: TRBJ1-1

CDR3 DNA: TGTGCCAGCAGCTTAGGGGACGGGACCCAGTACTTC
CDR3 protein: CASSLGDGTQYF
D gene: NA
clone size: NA
V gene: TRBV7-8
J gene: TRBJ2-5

CDR3 DNA: TGTGCCAGCATTATCGGGGGCATGACCGGGGAGCTGTTTTTT
CDR3 protein: CASIIGGMTGELFF
D gene: NA
clone size: few
V gene: TRBV12-3/TRBV12-4
J gene: TRBJ2-2

CDR3 DNA: TGTGCCAGCAGTCCTCAGATCTGGGCGGATGAAAAACTGTTTTTT
CDR3 protein: CASSPQIWADEKLFF
D gene: NA
clone size: NA
V gene: TRBV6-1
J gene: TRBJ1-4

CDR3 DNA: TGCAGTGGGCTGCTGAGCTCCTATAATTCACCCCTCCACTTT
CDR3 protein: CSGLLSSYNSPLHF
D gene: NA
clone size: few
V gene: TRBV20-1
J gene: TRBJ1-6

CDR3 DNA: TGTGCCAGCAGCTTAGATATTACAGGGCGTAACTATGGCTACACCTTC
CDR3 protein: CASSLDITGRNYGYTF
D gene: NA
clone size: few
V gene: TRBV7-2
J gene: TRBJ1-2

CDR3 DNA: TGTGCCAGCAGCGCCCTCTTAAACAATGAGCAGTTCTTC
CDR3 protein: CASSALLNNEQFF
D gene: NA
clone size: few
V gene: TRBV7-6
J gene: TRBJ2-1

CDR3 DNA: TGTGCCACCACAGGGTGGAATGAAGCTTTCTTT
CDR3 protein: CATTGWNEAFF
D gene: NA
clone size: few
V gene: TRBV27
J gene: TRBJ1-1

CDR3 DNA: TGTGCCTTACGGGACAGGGAAGAAAAACTGTTTTTT
CDR3 protein: CALRDREEKLFF
D gene: TRBD1
clone size: NA
V gene: TRBV6-1
J gene: TRBJ1-4

CDR3 DNA: TGCAGTGCTAGCGGGGCATTCGAAGGCCACAATGAGCAGTTCTTC
CDR3 protein: CSASGAFEGHNEQFF
D gene: NA
clone size: NA
V gene: TRBV20-1
J gene: TRBJ2-1

CDR3 DNA: TGTGCCAGCAGTGAATTAGGGGGAGGAGGCACTGAAGCTTTCTTT
CDR3 protein: CASSELGGGGTEAFF
D gene: NA
clone size: few
V gene: TRBV25-1
J gene: TRBJ1-1

CDR3 DNA: TGCGCCAGCAGTCGGACAACCGAGGGTAATGAAAAACTGTTTTTT
CDR3 protein: CASSRTTEGNEKLFF
D gene: NA
clone size: NA
V gene: TRBV5-1
J gene: TRBJ1-4

CDR3 DNA: TGTGCCAGCAGTTCACCGACGCGGGGGAGTGAAAAACTGTTTTTT
CDR3 protein: CASSSPTRGSEKLFF
D gene: NA
clone size: NA
V gene: TRBV6-5
J gene: TRBJ1-4

CDR3 DNA: TGTGCCAGCAGTTTAACCGGGTCAGCAAACACTGAAGCTTTCTTT
CDR3 protein: CASSLTGSANTEAFF
D gene: NA
clone size: few
V gene: TRBV27
J gene: TRBJ1-1

CDR3 DNA: TGTGCCAGCAGTTCCCCCGGGACAGGGGGCGCAGATCAGCCCCAGCATTTT
CDR3 protein: CASSSPGTGGADQPQHF
D gene: TRBD1
clone size: NA
V gene: TRBV12-3/TRBV12-4
J gene: TRBJ1-5

CDR3 DNA: TGCAGTGCTAGAATGTCCGGGGGCGGGGTGTCCCGCGAGCAGTACTTC
CDR3 protein: CSARMSGGGVSREQYF
D gene: NA
clone size: NA
V gene: TRBV20-1
J gene: TRBJ2-7

CDR3 DNA: TGCGCCAGCAGCCAAGATAGAGGGACCCAGTACTTC
CDR3 protein: CASSQDRGTQYF
D gene: NA
clone size: few
V gene: TRBV4-3
J gene: TRBJ2-5

CDR3 DNA: TGTGCCAGCAGTCTACGGGGGCAGGCACGGGGTGAGCCCCAGCATTTT
CDR3 protein: CASSLRGQARGEPQHF
D gene: NA
clone size: few
V gene: TRBV6-1
J gene: TRBJ1-5

CDR3 DNA: TGTGCCAGCAGAACCACACGGAAGGGAAACACCATATATTTT
CDR3 protein: CASRTTRKGNTIYF
D gene: NA
clone size: NA
V gene: TRBV12-3/TRBV12-4
J gene: TRBJ1-3